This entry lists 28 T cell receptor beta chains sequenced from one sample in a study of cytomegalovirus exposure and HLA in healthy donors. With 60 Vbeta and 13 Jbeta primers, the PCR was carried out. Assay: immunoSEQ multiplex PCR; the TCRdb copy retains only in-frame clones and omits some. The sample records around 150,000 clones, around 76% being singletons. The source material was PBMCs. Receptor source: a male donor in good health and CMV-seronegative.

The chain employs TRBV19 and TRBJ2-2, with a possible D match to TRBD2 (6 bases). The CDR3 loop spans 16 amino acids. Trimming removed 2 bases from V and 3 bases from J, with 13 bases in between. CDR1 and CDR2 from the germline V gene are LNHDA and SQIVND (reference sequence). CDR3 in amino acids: CASSISGRGYTGELFF. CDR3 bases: TGTGCCAGTAGTATATCGGGGCGGGGTTACACCGGGGAGCTGTTTTTT.

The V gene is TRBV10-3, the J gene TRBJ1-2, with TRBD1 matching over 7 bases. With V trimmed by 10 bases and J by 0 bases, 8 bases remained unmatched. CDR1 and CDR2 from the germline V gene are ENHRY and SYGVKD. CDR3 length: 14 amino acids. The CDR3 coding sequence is TGTGCCACCACCCAAACAGGGGCTAACTATGGCTACACCTTC. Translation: CATTQTGANYGYTF.

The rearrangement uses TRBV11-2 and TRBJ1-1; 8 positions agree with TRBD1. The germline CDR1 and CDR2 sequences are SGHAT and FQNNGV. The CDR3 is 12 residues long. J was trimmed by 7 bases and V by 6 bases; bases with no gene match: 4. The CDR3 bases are TGTGCCAGCAGACACACAGGGGGTGAAGCTTTCTTT. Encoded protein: CASRHTGGEAFF.

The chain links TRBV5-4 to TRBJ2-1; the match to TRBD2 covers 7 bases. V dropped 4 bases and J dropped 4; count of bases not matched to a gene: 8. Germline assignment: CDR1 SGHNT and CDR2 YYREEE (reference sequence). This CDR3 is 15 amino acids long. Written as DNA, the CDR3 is TGTGCCAGCAGCCCCCGGGGGGTCGGGTACAATGAGCAGTTCTTC. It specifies CASSPRGVGYNEQFF.

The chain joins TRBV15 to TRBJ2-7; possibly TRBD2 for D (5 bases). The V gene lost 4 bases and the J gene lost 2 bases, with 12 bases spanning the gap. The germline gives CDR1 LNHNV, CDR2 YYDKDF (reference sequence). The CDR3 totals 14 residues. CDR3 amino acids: CATSTFGGTYEQYF. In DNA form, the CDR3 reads TGTGCCACCAGCACCTTCGGAGGCACCTACGAGCAGTACTTC.

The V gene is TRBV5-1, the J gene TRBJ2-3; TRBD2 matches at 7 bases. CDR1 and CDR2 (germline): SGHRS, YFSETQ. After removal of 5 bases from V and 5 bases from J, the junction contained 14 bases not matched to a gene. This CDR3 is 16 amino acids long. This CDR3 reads CASRGGTTQSLDTQYF. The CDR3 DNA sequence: TGCGCCAGCAGAGGCGGGACTACCCAGTCCTTAGATACGCAGTATTTT.

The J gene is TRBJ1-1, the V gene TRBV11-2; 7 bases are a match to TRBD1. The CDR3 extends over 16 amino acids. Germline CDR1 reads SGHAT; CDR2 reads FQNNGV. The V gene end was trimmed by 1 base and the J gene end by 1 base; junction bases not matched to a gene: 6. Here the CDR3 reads CASSLAPGQANTEAFF. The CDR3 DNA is TGTGCCAGCAGCTTAGCCCCAGGACAGGCGAACACTGAAGCTTTCTTT. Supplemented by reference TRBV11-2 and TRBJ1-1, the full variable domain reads EAGVAQSPRYKIIEKRQSVAFWCNPISGHATLYWYQQILGQGPKLLIQFQNNGVVDDSQLPKDRFSAERLKGVDSTLKIQPAKLEDSAVYLCASSLAPGQANTEAFFGQGTRLTVV.

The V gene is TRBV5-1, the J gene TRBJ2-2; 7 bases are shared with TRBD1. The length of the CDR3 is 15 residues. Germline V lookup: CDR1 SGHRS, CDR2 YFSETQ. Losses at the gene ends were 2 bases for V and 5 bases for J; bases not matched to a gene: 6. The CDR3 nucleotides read TGCGCCAGCAGCTTCGACAGGGTTCCGACCGGGGAGCTGTTTTTT. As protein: CASSFDRVPTGELFF.

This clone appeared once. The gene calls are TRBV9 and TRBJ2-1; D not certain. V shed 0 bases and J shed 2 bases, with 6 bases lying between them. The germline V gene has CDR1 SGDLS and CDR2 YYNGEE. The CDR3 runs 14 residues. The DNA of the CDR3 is TGTGCCAGCAGCGTAGCCCCTGCCTACAATGAGCAGTTCTTC. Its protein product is CASSVAPAYNEQFF. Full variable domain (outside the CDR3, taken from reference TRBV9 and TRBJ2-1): DSGVTQTPKHLITATGQRVTLRCSPRSGDLSVYWYQQSLDQGLQFLIQYYNGEERAKGNILERFSAQQFPDLHSELNLSSLELGDSALYFCASSVAPAYNEQFFGPGTRLTVL.

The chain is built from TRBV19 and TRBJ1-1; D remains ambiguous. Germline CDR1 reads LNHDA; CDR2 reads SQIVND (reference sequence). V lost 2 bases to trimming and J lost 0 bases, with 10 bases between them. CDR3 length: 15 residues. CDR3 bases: TGTGCCAGTAGTATAAAACTGATGATGAACACTGAAGCTTTCTTT. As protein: CASSIKLMMNTEAFF.

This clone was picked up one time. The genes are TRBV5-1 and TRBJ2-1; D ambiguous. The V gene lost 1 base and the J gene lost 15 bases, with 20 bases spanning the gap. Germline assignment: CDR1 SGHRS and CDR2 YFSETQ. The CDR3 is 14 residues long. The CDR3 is CASSLPSGGTSLFF. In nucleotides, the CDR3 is TGCGCCAGCAGCTTGCCTTCGGGTGGTACAAGTCTGTTCTTC.

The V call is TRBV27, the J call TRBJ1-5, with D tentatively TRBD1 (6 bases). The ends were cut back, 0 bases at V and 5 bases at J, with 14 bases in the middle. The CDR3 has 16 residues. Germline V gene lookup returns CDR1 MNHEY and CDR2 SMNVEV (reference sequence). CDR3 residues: CASSLSSGAGYQPQHF. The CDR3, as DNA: TGTGCCAGCAGTTTATCGTCAGGGGCCGGCTATCAGCCCCAGCATTTT.

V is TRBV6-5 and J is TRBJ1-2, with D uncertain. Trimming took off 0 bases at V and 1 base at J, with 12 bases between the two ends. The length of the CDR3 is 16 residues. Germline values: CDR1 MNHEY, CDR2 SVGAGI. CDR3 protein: CASSYSRSWINYGYTF. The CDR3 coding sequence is TGTGCCAGCAGTTACTCCCGGAGTTGGATTAACTATGGCTACACCTTC.

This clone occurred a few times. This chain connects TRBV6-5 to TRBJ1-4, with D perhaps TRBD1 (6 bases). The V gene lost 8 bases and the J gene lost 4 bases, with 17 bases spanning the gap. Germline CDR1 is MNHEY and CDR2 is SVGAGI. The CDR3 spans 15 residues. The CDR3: CASGLLTGLNEKLFF. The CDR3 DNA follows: TGTGCCAGCGGGCTTTTGACAGGTCTTAATGAAAAACTGTTTTTT.

DNA for the CDR3: TGCGCCAGCAGCTTAAACACAGGGTTGACTGAAGCTTTCTTT. It codes for CASSLNTGLTEAFF. This rearrangement joins TRBV5-1 to TRBJ1-1, with D tentatively TRBD1 (6 bases). The CDR3 consists of 14 residues. From germline, CDR1 is SGHRS and CDR2 YFSETQ. V was cut by 2 bases and J by 5 bases, with 13 bases left in between.

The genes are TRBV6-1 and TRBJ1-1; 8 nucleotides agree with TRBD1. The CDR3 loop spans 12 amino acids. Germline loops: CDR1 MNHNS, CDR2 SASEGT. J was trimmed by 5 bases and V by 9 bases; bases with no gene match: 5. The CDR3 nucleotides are TGTGCCAGTGACAGGGGCCGTACTGAAGCTTTCTTT. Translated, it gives CASDRGRTEAFF.

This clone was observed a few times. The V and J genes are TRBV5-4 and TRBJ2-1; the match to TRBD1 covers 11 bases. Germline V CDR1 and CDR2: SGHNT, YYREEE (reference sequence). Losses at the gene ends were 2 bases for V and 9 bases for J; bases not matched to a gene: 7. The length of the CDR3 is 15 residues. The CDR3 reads CASSFRTGGEGEQFF. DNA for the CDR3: TGTGCCAGCAGCTTCCGGACAGGGGGCGAGGGTGAGCAGTTCTTC.

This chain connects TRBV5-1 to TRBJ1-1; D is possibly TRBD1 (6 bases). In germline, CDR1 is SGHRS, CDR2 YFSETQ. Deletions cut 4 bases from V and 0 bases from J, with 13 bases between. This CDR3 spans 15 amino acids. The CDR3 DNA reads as TGCGCCAGCAGCCCCGCGGGGGGGCTGAACACTGAAGCTTTCTTT. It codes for CASSPAGGLNTEAFF.

DNA of the CDR3: TGTGCCAGTAGTATGCGGCGGGAGGCCTACAATGAGCAGTTCTTC. As protein: CASSMRREAYNEQFF. The rearrangement links TRBV19 to TRBJ2-1, with 8 bases that match TRBD2. The CDR3 has 15 residues. Germline V CDR1 and CDR2: LNHDA, SQIVND (reference sequence). The ends lost 3 bases at V and 2 bases at J; junction bases unmatched: 3. The full variable domain, its missing parts supplied by reference TRBV19 and TRBJ2-1, is DGGITQSPKYLFRKEGQNVTLSCEQNLNHDAMYWYRQDPGQGLRLIYYSQIVNDFQKGDIAEGYSVSREKKESFPLTVTSAQKNPTAFYLCASSMRREAYNEQFFGPGTRLTVL.

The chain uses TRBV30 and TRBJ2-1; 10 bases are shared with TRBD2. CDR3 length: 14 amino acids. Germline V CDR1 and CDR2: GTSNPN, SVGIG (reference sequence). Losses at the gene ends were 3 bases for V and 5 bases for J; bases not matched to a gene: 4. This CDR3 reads CAWRYLAGDNEQFF. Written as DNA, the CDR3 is TGTGCCTGGAGATACCTAGCGGGGGACAATGAGCAGTTCTTC.

CDR3 bases: TGTGCCAGCAGCCTGGGAGGAGAGCAGTTCTTC. The encoded protein is CASSLGGEQFF. This rearrangement joins TRBV5-4 to TRBJ2-1; D perhaps matches TRBD2 (6 bases). V dropped 4 bases and J dropped 10 bases, with 9 bases sitting between them. This CDR3 is built from 11 residues. CDR1 is SGHNT and CDR2 is YYREEE in the germline V gene (reference sequence).

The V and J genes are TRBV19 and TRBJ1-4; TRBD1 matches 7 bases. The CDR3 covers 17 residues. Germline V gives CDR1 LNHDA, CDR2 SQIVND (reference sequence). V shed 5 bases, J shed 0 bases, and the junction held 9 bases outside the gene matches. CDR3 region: CASSPSGTVTTNEKLFF. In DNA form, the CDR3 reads TGTGCCAGTAGTCCTTCCGGGACAGTCACAACTAATGAAAAACTGTTTTTT.

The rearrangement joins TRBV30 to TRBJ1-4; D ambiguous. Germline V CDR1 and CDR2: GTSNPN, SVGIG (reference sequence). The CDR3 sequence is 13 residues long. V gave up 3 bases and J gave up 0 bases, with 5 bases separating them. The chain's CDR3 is CAWSSATNEKLFF. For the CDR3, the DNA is TGTGCCTGGAGCAGTGCAACTAATGAAAAACTGTTTTTT.

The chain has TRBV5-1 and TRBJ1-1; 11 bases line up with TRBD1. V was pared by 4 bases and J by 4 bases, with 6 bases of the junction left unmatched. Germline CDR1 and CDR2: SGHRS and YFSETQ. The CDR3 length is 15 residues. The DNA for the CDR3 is TGCGCCAGCAGCAGGGGACAGGGGGTAGGCACTGAAGCTTTCTTT. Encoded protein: CASSRGQGVGTEAFF.

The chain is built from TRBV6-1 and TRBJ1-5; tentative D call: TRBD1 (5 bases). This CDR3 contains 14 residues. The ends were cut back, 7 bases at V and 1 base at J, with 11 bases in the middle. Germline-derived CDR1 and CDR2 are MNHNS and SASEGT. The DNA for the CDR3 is TGTGCCAGCAAAGGGGTAGGAAGCAATCAGCCCCAGCATTTT. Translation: CASKGVGSNQPQHF.

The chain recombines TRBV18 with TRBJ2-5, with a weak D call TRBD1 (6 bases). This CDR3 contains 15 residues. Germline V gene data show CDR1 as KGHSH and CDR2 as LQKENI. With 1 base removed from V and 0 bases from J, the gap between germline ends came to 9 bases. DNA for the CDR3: TGTGCCAGCTCACCACTTGCAGGGGACCAAGAGACCCAGTACTTC. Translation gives CASSPLAGDQETQYF.

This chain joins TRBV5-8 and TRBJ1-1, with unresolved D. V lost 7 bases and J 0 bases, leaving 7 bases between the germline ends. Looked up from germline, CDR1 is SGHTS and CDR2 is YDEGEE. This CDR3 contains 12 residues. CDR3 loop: CASPGLNTEAFF. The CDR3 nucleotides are TGTGCCAGCCCCGGGTTGAACACTGAAGCTTTCTTT.

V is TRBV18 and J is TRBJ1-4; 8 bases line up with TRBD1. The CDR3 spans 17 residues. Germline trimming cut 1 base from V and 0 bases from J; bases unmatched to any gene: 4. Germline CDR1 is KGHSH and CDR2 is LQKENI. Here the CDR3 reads CASSPLDRAPTNEKLFF. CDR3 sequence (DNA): TGTGCCAGCTCACCACTGGACAGGGCCCCAACTAATGAAAAACTGTTTTTT. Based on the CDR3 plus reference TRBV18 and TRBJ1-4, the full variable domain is NAGVMQNPRHLVRRRGQEARLRCSPMKGHSHVYWYRQLPEEGLKFMVYLQKENIIDESGMPKERFSAEFPKEGPSILRIQQVVRGDSAAYFCASSPLDRAPTNEKLFFGSGTQLSVL.